This entry lists 15 T cell receptor beta chains sequenced from one sample in a study of cytomegalovirus exposure and HLA in healthy donors. The primer mix had 60 Vbeta and 13 Jbeta primers. Produced via immunoSEQ multiplex PCR; TCRdb's table is partial and in-frame only. Of about 95,000 clones listed, about 81% are singletons. Material: PBMCs. The source is a young man in good health and CMV-seropositive.

Of note for this clone: At one end the junction does not follow the germline gene, possibly because of a read error. In the same sample, other DNA sequences code for this CDR3. J is TRBJ2-7 and V is TRBV7-2, with 8 bases fitting TRBD2. The CDR3 runs 17 residues. Germline V gene lookup returns CDR1 SGHTA and CDR2 FQGNSA. The CDR3 DNA follows: TGTGCCAGCAGCTGGGTGGACTTTAGCGGGGACTCCTACGAGCAGTATTTC. Residues: CASSWVDFSGDSYEQYF.

The V call is TRBV6-6, the J call TRBJ2-5; D unresolved. The length of the CDR3 is 13 residues. The germline V gene encodes CDR1 MNHNY and CDR2 SVGAGI (reference sequence). Trimming stripped 2 bases from V and 2 bases from J, with 6 bases between. The CDR3 coding sequence is TGTGCCAGCAGTTACCCGCAGCAAGAGACCCAGTACTTC. This sequence encodes CASSYPQQETQYF.

The V and J genes are TRBV7-8 and TRBJ2-3; D may be TRBD1 (5 bases). V gave up 1 base and J gave up 2 bases, with 7 bases separating them. This CDR3 region has 14 residues. The germline gives CDR1 SGHVS, CDR2 FQNEAQ. The CDR3 reads CASSLDRNTDTQYF. DNA of the CDR3: TGTGCCAGCAGCTTAGACAGGAACACAGATACGCAGTATTTT.

This sequence joins TRBV7-9 and TRBJ1-3, with 7 positions matching TRBD1. Germline V CDR1 and CDR2: SEHNR, FQNEAQ (reference sequence). Trimming at V came to 4 bases and at J to 0 bases, leaving 0 bases not matched to a gene. This CDR3 comprises 14 residues. CDR3 DNA sequence: TGTGCCAGCAGCTCAGGGGGCTCTGGAAACACCATATATTTT. Its translation: CASSSGGSGNTIYF.

The chain combines TRBV7-8 with TRBJ2-7; 9 bases are shared with TRBD1. The junction had 8 bases not matched to a gene; V was cut back by 5 bases and J by 3 bases. The germline V gene encodes CDR1 SGHVS and CDR2 FQNEAQ. CDR3 length: 15 residues. Here the CDR3 DNA reads TGTGCCAGCAGCCATCCGACAGGGGGAATCTACGAGCAGTACTTC. Its translation is CASSHPTGGIYEQYF.

The V gene is TRBV4-2, the J gene TRBJ2-3; tentative D call: TRBD2 (5 bases). The CDR3 extends over 15 amino acids. Looked up from germline, CDR1 is LGHNA and CDR2 is YNFKEQ. Trimming took 4 bases from V and 6 from J, leaving 17 bases between them. The CDR3 region has the DNA TGTGCCAGCAGCCCCGAAGAGCGGCTGACGGATACGCAGTATTTT. This encodes CASSPEERLTDTQYF.

The chain combines TRBV5-1 with TRBJ2-6; possible D gene TRBD1, 5 bases. CDR3 size: 18 residues. The germline gives CDR1 SGHRS, CDR2 YFSETQ. Trimming stripped 0 bases from V and 1 base from J, with 14 bases between. CDR3 DNA: TGCGCCAGCAGCTTGGCAGGGTTTGGTAGTTCTGGGGCCAACGTCCTGACTTTC. This translates into CASSLAGFGSSGANVLTF.

This clone was recorded a few times. This chain links TRBV5-1 with TRBJ1-1; a weak D match, TRBD1 (6 bases). The CDR3 covers 14 residues. The V gene's germline CDR1 is SGHRS and CDR2 YFSETQ. V lost 7 bases and J 1 base, leaving 14 bases between the germline ends. The CDR3 DNA is TGCGCCAGCGGCTCACAGGGACCGAACACTGAAGCTTTCTTT. It encodes CASGSQGPNTEAFF. Full variable domain (outside the CDR3, taken from reference TRBV5-1 and TRBJ1-1): KAGVTQTPRYLIKTRGQQVTLSCSPISGHRSVSWYQQTPGQGLQFLFEYFSETQRNKGNFPGRFSGRQFSNSRSEMNVSTLELGDSALYLCASGSQGPNTEAFFGQGTRLTVV.

The rearrangement joins TRBV7-9 to TRBJ2-1; 7 bases fit TRBD1. Germline V gives CDR1 SEHNR, CDR2 FQNEAQ (reference sequence). V lost 5 bases, J lost 5 bases, and 9 bases stayed unmatched. The CDR3 consists of 15 residues. The CDR3 sequence: CASSPSFTGDNEQFF. The CDR3 region has the DNA TGTGCCAGCAGCCCCAGTTTTACAGGGGACAATGAGCAGTTCTTC.

This clone appeared a single time. The chain links TRBV13 to TRBJ2-5; 8 nucleotides agree with TRBD2. In germline, CDR1 is PRHDT, CDR2 FYEKMQ (reference sequence). V was pared by 3 bases and J by 5 bases, with 8 bases of the junction left unmatched. CDR3 length equals 15 residues. The CDR3, as DNA: TGTGCCAGCAGCTTTCACGGGGGGGCCGGTGAGACCCAGTACTTC. The encoded protein is CASSFHGGAGETQYF.

This chain connects TRBV7-9 to TRBJ2-2, with D possibly TRBD2 on 5 matching bases. Germline V CDR1 and CDR2: SEHNR, FQNEAQ (reference sequence). The CDR3 loop spans 18 amino acids. Trimming took off 4 bases at V and 4 bases at J, with 22 bases between the two ends. The CDR3 nucleotides are TGTGCCAGCAGCTCAGTCATAAAAAAGGACCGGGGCACCGGGGAGCTGTTTTTT. This translates into CASSSVIKKDRGTGELFF.

The chain employs TRBV5-1 and TRBJ1-5, with D maybe TRBD1 (6 bases). Trimming removed 1 base at V and 3 bases at J, with 8 bases between. This CDR3 has 14 residues. Germline CDR1 is SGHRS and CDR2 is YFSETQ. CDR3 in DNA: TGCGCCAGCAGCTTGTCAGGGGACAATCAGCCCCAGCATTTT. As protein: CASSLSGDNQPQHF.

V and J are TRBV6-5 and TRBJ2-7; 7 bases agree with TRBD2. With V trimmed by 4 bases and J by 7 bases, 4 bases remained unmatched. In germline, CDR1 is MNHEY, CDR2 SVGAGI. This CDR3 comprises 12 residues. The CDR3, as DNA: TGTGCCAGCAGTTCAGCGGGGCGTGAGCAGTACTTC. This gives the protein CASSSAGREQYF.

Only one count was recorded for this clone. The gene calls are TRBV5-1 and TRBJ1-1; weak D call: TRBD1 (5 bases). The V gene lost 2 bases and the J gene lost 0 bases, with 14 bases spanning the gap. CDR3 size: 16 residues. Germline V gene data show CDR1 as SGHRS and CDR2 as YFSETQ. The CDR3 DNA reads as TGCGCCAGCAGCTTAAGATCCGGGGGGGTGAACACTGAAGCTTTCTTT. It specifies CASSLRSGGVNTEAFF.

The chain has TRBV5-4 and TRBJ2-5, with D perhaps TRBD2 (6 bases). Between the trimmed V and J ends, which lost 2 bases and 3 bases, there was a span of 14 bases. Germline-derived CDR1 and CDR2 are SGHNT and YYREEE (reference sequence). There are 15 residues in the CDR3. The CDR3 nucleotides read TGTGCCAGCAGCTTAACTCGGGGGAAGGAAGAGACCCAGTACTTC. Its protein is CASSLTRGKEETQYF.